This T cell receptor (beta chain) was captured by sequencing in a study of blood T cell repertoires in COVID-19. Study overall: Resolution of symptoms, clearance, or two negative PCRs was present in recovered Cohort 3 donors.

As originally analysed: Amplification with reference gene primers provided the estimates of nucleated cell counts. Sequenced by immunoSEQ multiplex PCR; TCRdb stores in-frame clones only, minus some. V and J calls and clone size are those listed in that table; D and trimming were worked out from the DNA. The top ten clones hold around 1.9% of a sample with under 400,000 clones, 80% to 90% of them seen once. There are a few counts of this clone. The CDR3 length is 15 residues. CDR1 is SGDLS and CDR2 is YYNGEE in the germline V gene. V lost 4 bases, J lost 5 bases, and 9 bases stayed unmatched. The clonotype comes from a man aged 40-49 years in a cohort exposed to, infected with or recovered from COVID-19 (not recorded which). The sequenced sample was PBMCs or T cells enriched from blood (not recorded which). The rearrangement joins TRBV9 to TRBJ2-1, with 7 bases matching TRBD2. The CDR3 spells CASSPPSGNNNEQFF. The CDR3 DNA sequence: TGTGCCAGCAGCCCTCCGAGCGGGAATAACAATGAGCAGTTCTTC.